This TCR beta chain originates from a study of shared clonotypes between healthy human individuals. Deletions cut 1 base from V and 2 bases from J, with 11 bases between. Germline-derived CDR1 and CDR2 are LGHNA and YNFKEQ. The CDR3 runs 16 residues. The protocol was immunoSEQ multiplex PCR, while the TCRdb copy is restricted to in-frame clones and leaves out a portion. In the table there are roughly 1,100,000 clones, about 80% of which are singletons. The source of this sequence is a man between 18 and 35 years old in good health. V and J are TRBV4-2 and TRBJ2-2; TRBD2 might be the D (6 bases). Specimen: memory CD4+ T cells sorted from blood. Subset given: CD45RA-negative fraction. CDR3 in amino acids: CASSQGFGGNTGELFF. In DNA, the CDR3 is TGTGCCAGCAGCCAAGGTTTCGGGGGAAACACCGGGGAGCTGTTTTTT.